The clone carrying this T cell receptor (beta chain) was seen many times. Amplification of TCR beta CDR3 regions used RNA as the template. A first-round RT-PCR of the TCR CDR3 used the HTBI primer set. TCRdb called the multiplex PCR reads again in MiXCR, with one record for every CDR3 protein. The sample yields almost 600,000 distinct CDR3 sequences, more than 11% seen once. The sample belongs to a study of T cells in Graves' hyperthyroidism and ophthalmopathy. The CDR3 length is 17 residues. V shed 3 bases, J shed 4 bases, and the junction held 12 bases outside the gene matches. Germline V lookup: CDR1 SGHRS, CDR2 YFSETQ.

The TCR was taken from a woman in her twenties or thirties with Graves' hyperthyroidism that later progressed to Graves' ophthalmopathy. This sequence joins TRBV5-1 and TRBJ2-5; 10 nucleotides line up with TRBD2. Sequencing was done on a sample of blood. The CDR3 sequence: CASSSISGTSVGETQYF. The CDR3, as DNA: TGCGCCAGCAGCTCGATTTCCGGGACTAGCGTCGGAGAGACCCAGTACTTC.